This record concerns one T cell receptor beta chain sequence. RNA in amounts of about 0.5 to 1 ug was reverse transcribed with random hexamers. Across 54 Vbeta and 13 Jbeta, TCR beta CDR3 was amplified with immunoSEQ multiplex PCR. MiXCR, run by TCRdb on the immunoSEQ multiplex PCR reads, gives a single entry per CDR3 protein. The table lists some 120,000 distinct CDR3 sequences, approximately 94% of them singletons. This sample stems from a study of CD8 T cells in Susac syndrome. TEMRA cells were FACS-enriched, while CD8+ and CD4+ T cells were negatively isolated. The receptor was derived from a human donor with multiple sclerosis. Sequenced input: CD4+ T cells from PBMCs.

CDR3 region: CASSPSAEKLFF. The DNA of the CDR3 is TGTGCCAGCAGCCCCTCAGCCGAAAAACTGTTTTTT. The genes are TRBV6-5 and TRBJ1-4; no clear D gene. This CDR3 has 12 amino acids. In germline, CDR1 is MNHEY, CDR2 SVGAGI. Trimming stripped 6 bases from V and 8 bases from J, with 10 bases between.